These 5 T cell receptor beta chains were all obtained from the same sample, sequenced in a study of blood T cell repertoires in COVID-19. Here immunoSEQ multiplex PCR was the method, and the copy in TCRdb shows in-frame clones only, minus some. The table shows tens of thousands of clones, with more than 90% occurring only once. The sample comprised peripheral blood. These receptors were collected from a man aged 55 to 70 with acute or convalescent COVID-19.

This clone has just one count. The chain recombines TRBV19 with TRBJ2-2, with TRBD2 as a possible D gene (7 bases). Germline V gene lookup returns CDR1 LNHDA and CDR2 SQIVND (reference sequence). The CDR3 is 18 residues long. V was cut by 1 base and J by 1 base, with 16 bases left in between. The CDR3 DNA follows: TGTGCCAGTAGTATAGTCCCGGGGGGCGGGAAGAACACCGGGGAGCTGTTTTTT. This sequence encodes CASSIVPGGGKNTGELFF.

The V and J genes are TRBV4-2 and TRBJ1-4; D remains ambiguous. The germline gives CDR1 LGHNA, CDR2 YNFKEQ. CDR3 length: 12 amino acids. Trimming shortened V by 4 bases and J by 11 bases, and 11 bases separated the two germline ends. CDR3 nucleotide sequence: TGTGCCAGCAGCCCCGAACCGGGGAAACTGTTTTTT. Amino acids: CASSPEPGKLFF.

The genes are TRBV6-5 and TRBJ1-6, with D possibly being TRBD1 (5 bases). Between the trimmed V and J ends, which lost 2 bases and 7 bases, there was a span of 9 bases. The CDR3 contains 14 residues. Germline CDR1 is MNHEY and CDR2 is SVGAGI. DNA for the CDR3: TGTGCCAGCAGTTACCGGGGGAGCAATTCACCCCTCCACTTT. This encodes CASSYRGSNSPLHF.

V gene TRBV7-6 combines with J gene TRBJ2-7, with 8 bases identical to TRBD2. This CDR3 comprises 16 residues. Trimming at V came to 5 bases and at J to 5 bases, leaving 14 bases not matched to a gene. Germline CDR1 SGHVS, CDR2 FNYEAQ. The CDR3 here is CASSAGGGVVINEQYF. DNA of the CDR3: TGTGCCAGCAGCGCCGGGGGGGGAGTTGTTATTAACGAGCAGTACTTC.

The genes are TRBV3-1 (or the pseudogene TRBV3-2) and TRBJ2-7; TRBD1 aligns across 8 bases. The CDR3 spans 15 residues. Germline V gene lookup returns CDR1 LGHDT and CDR2 YNNKEL (reference sequence). Unmatched junction bases numbered 8, after V lost 0 bases and J lost 7 bases. This CDR3 is CASSQDLSGGGEQYF. The CDR3 coding sequence is TGTGCCAGCAGCCAAGATCTGTCAGGGGGCGGGGAGCAGTACTTC.